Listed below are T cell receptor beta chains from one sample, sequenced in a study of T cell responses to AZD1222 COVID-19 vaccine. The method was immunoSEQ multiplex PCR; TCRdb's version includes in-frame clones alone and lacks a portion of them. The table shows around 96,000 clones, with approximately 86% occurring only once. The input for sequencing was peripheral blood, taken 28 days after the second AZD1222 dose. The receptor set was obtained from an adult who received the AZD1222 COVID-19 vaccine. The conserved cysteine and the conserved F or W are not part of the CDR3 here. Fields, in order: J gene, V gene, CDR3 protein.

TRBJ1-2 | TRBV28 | ASSLGQGKGGYT
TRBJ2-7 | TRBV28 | ASSLNSESFYEQY
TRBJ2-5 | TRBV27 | ASLGGYSQETQY
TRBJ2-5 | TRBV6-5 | ASSPSGGQETQY
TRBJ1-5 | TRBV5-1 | ASSLEGGQPQH
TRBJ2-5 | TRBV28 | ASSPRSSTSGETQY
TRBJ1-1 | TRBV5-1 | ATTPGEKNTEAF
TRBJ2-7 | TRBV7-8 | ASSLPGTSPFPRSYEQY
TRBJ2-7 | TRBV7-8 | ASSARTRGLEQY
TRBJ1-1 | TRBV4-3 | ASSQGSGGEAF
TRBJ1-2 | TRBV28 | ASSLSSLGQPNYGYT
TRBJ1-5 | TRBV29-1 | SAASGSLAGSNQPQH
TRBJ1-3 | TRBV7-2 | ASSLGTGSVGNTIY
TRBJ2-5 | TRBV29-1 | SVAQQGGQETQY
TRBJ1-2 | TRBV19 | ASSGVLDSLRGGYT
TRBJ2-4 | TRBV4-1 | ASSEGLSGLAKNIQY
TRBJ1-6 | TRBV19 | ASNPPRGQGTTRVDSPLH
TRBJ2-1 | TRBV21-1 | ASSTHPTGTSGTYNEQF
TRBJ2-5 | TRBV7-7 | ASSLASAGHQETQY
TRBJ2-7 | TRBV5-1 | ASSLRQDSYEQY
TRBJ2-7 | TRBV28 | ASGGAGSYEQY
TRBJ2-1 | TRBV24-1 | ATSDKVGGLSYNEQF
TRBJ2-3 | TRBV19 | ASTPVGQGVNTQY
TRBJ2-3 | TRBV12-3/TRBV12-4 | ASRRYGTDTQY
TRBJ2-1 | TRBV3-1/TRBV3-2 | ASSQPSGGTRHNEQF
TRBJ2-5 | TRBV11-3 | ASSFTAQETQY
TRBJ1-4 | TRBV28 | ASRTDEKLF
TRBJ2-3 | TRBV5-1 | ASSLGQVSTDTQY